The rows below give T cell receptor beta chains drawn from one sample of a study of T cells in Graves' hyperthyroidism and ophthalmopathy. TCRdb used MiXCR to reprocess the multiplex PCR reads, holding one entry per CDR3 protein. The sample holds under 40,000 distinct CDR3 sequences; around 50% are singletons and the top ten take 15% to 20%. The sequencing input was blood. These receptors were obtained from a man in his forties or fifties with Graves' ophthalmopathy. The CDR3 runs from the conserved cysteine through the conserved F or W. A D gene is named only where the DNA matches it firmly. Size is stated for part of the rows, as once, few or many counts, or as a class when the clone is expanded.

abundance	d_gene	j_gene	v_gene	CDR3nt	CDR3aa
many	.	TRBJ1-2	TRBV6-5	TGTGCCAGCAGTCCTACAGGGAGCCCCTCAGGGGGCTACACCTTC	CASSPTGSPSGGYTF
.	.	TRBJ1-1	TRBV9	TGTGCCAGCAGCAAGGCAGGACACGAAGCTTTCTTT	CASSKAGHEAFF
.	.	TRBJ2-7	TRBV20-1	TGCAGTGCCCGAGATCTACAGGGTCACGAGCAGTACTTC	CSARDLQGHEQYF
few	TRBD2	TRBJ2-3	TRBV10-3	TGTGCCATCAGTGACCTGACTAGCAGAGATACGCAGTATTTT	CAISDLTSRDTQYF
many	.	TRBJ2-3	TRBV6-2/TRBV6-3	TGTGCCAGCAGTTACGGGGCGGGGGCGAATACGCAGTATTTT	CASSYGAGANTQYF
many	.	TRBJ1-2	TRBV11-2	TGTGCCAGCAACTCCGGGACAACGAACTATGGCTACACCTTC	CASNSGTTNYGYTF
many	TRBD2	TRBJ2-1	TRBV11-2	TGTGCCAGCAGCCGGGGAGGGGCTTTCAATGAGCAGTTCTTC	CASSRGGAFNEQFF
many	TRBD1	TRBJ1-3	TRBV4-1	TGCGCCAGCAGCCTTCCTCCGGGGACAGGGGCTGGAAACACCATATATTTT	CASSLPPGTGAGNTIYF
.	TRBD1	TRBJ1-1	TRBV24-1	TGTGCCACCAGTGAGACGGGGGGGCCAGGGGGCTATAACACTGAAGCTTTCTTT	CATSETGGPGGYNTEAFF
.	.	TRBJ2-3	TRBV9	TGTGCCAGCAGCGTAGACTTAAGCACAGATACGCAGTATTTT	CASSVDLSTDTQYF
.	.	TRBJ2-3	TRBV20-1	TGCAGTGCTAGAGGGGGTGATACGCAGTATTTT	CSARGGDTQYF
.	TRBD1	TRBJ1-2	TRBV6-5	TGTGCCAGCAGCCCGACAGGGCGTTATGGCTACACCTTC	CASSPTGRYGYTF
many	.	TRBJ1-2	TRBV5-6	TGTGCCAGCAGCGCCAGGGGTAGTGATTGGGGCTACACCTTC	CASSARGSDWGYTF
.	.	TRBJ2-5	TRBV9	TGTGCCACCAAGGCACCCCAAGAGACCCAGTACTTC	CATKAPQETQYF
.	.	TRBJ2-7	TRBV7-9	TGTGCCAGCAGCTCCAGCCGGGATGAGGGATTGGACTACGAGCAGTACTTC	CASSSSRDEGLDYEQYF
.	.	TRBJ2-1	TRBV2	TGTGCCAGCAGTGGAGACTACAAAGAGCAGTTCTTC	CASSGDYKEQFF
medium-sized	.	TRBJ2-1	TRBV2	TGTGCCAGCAGTGTTGCGGGGGCGGGGGAGCAGTTCTTC	CASSVAGAGEQFF